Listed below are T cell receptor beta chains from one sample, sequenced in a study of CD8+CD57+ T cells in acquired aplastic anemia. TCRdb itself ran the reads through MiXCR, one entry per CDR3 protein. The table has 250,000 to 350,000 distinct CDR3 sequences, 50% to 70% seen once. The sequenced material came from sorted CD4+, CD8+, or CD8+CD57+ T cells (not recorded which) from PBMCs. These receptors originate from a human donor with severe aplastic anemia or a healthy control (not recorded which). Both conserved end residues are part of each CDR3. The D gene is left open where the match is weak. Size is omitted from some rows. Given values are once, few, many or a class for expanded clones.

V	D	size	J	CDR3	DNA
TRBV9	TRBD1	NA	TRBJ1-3	CASSVGQGRGTGNTIYF	TGTGCCAGCAGCGTCGGACAGGGCCGTGGTACTGGAAACACCATATATTTT
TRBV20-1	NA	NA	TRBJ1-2	CSARAPGVDGYTF	TGCAGTGCTAGAGCCCCCGGGGTCGATGGCTACACCTTC
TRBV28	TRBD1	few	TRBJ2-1	CASSSGTGGAEQFF	TGTGCCAGCAGTTCCGGGACAGGAGGCGCAGAGCAGTTCTTC
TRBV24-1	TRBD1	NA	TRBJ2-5	CATSDLGRDRGETQYF	TGTGCCACCAGTGATTTGGGTCGGGACAGGGGAGAGACCCAGTACTTC
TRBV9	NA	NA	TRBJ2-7	CASSVEPGRLYEQYF	TGTGCCAGCAGCGTAGAGCCGGGACGACTCTACGAGCAGTACTTC
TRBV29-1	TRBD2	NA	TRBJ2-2	CSVELAGCANTGELFF	TGCAGCGTTGAGCTAGCGGGCTGTGCGAACACCGGGGAGCTGTTTTTT
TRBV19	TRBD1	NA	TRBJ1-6	CASRHRDRANSPLHF	TGTGCCAGTAGACATAGGGACAGGGCTAATTCACCCCTCCACTTT
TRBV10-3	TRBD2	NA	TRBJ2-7	CAISESGAGDLSYEQYF	TGTGCCATCAGTGAGTCGGGAGCGGGGGACCTCTCCTACGAGCAGTACTTC
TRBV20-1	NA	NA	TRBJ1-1	CSAPHQEEAFF	TGCAGTGCTCCTCACCAAGAGGAAGCTTTCTTT
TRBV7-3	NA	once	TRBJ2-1	CASSLSAANNEQFF	TGTGCCAGCAGCTTAAGTGCTGCAAACAATGAGCAGTTCTTC
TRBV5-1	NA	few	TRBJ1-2	CASSLGGAQDYGYTF	TGCGCCAGCAGCTTGGGGGGGGCGCAAGACTATGGCTACACCTTC
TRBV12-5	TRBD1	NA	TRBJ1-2	CASSSTGGEYGYTF	TGTGCCAGCAGTTCGACAGGGGGCGAATATGGCTACACCTTC
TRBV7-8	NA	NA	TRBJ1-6	CASTTRLVGNSPLHF	TGTGCCAGCACCACCCGTCTTGTCGGGAATTCACCCCTCCACTTT
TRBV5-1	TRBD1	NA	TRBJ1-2	CASSLGGTGPSYGYTF	TGCGCCAGCAGCTTGGGCGGGACAGGGCCCTCCTATGGCTACACCTTC
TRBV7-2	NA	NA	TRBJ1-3	CASSPYSGNTIYF	TGTGCCAGCAGCCCCTACTCTGGAAACACCATATATTTT
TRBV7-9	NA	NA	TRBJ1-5	CAFNQSRGTSNQPQHF	TGTGCCTTCAACCAGAGTCGAGGGACGAGCAATCAGCCCCAGCATTTT
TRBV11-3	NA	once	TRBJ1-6	CASSLSRASSYNSPLHF	TGTGCCAGCAGCTTATCTCGGGCTAGCTCCTATAATTCACCCCTCCACTTT
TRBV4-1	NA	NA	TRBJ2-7	CASSQEGEYEQYF	TGCGCCAGCAGCCAAGAAGGGGAGTACGAGCAGTACTTC
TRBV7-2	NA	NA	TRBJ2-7	CASSLGRRSSYEQYF	TGTGCCAGCAGCTTAGGACGTCGGAGCTCCTACGAGCAGTACTTC
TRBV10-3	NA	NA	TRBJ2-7	CGIMGDANYEQYF	TGTGGCATCATGGGGGACGCGAACTACGAGCAGTACTTC
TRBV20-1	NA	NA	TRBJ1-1	CSVRTRRDTEAFF	TGCAGTGTTCGGACTAGACGTGACACTGAAGCTTTCTTT
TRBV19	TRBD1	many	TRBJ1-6	CASRPDRYNSPLHF	TGTGCCAGTAGACCGGACAGGTATAATTCACCCCTCCACTTT
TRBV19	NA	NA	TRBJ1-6	CASGDASYNSPLHF	TGTGCCAGCGGGGATGCCTCCTATAATTCACCCCTCCACTTT
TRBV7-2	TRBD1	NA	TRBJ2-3	CASRRTGGIGQYF	TGTGCCAGCAGACGGACAGGGGGCATCGGGCAGTATTTT
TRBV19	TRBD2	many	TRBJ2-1	CASRDRGGQFSNEQFF	TGTGCCAGTAGGGACCGCGGGGGGCAATTCAGCAATGAGCAGTTCTTC
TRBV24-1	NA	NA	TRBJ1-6	CATSDSEGLALNSPLHF	TGTGCCACCAGTGATTCAGAGGGACTAGCGTTAAATTCACCCCTCCACTTT
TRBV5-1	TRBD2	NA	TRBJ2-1	CASSRAASGGAVDEQFF	TGCGCCAGCAGCCGGGCAGCTAGCGGGGGGGCCGTGGATGAGCAGTTCTTC
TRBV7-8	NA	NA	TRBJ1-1	CASSATDGNTEAFF	TGTGCCAGCAGCGCGACGGACGGGAACACTGAAGCTTTCTTT
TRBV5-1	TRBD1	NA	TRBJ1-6	CASSGTGQGDSPLHF	TGCGCCAGCAGCGGGACGGGACAGGGAGACTCACCCCTCCACTTT
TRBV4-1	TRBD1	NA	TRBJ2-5	CASSQEQGEETQYF	TGCGCCAGCAGCCAAGAACAGGGGGAAGAGACCCAGTACTTC
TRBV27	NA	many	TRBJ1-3	CASSSQGGNTIYF	TGTGCCAGCAGTTCCCAGGGAGGAAACACCATATATTTT
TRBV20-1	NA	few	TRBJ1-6	CSARDGQINSPLHF	TGCAGTGCTAGAGATGGCCAGATAAATTCACCCCTCCACTTT
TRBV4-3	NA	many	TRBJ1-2	CASSPEEGSHYGYTF	TGCGCCAGCAGCCCGGAGGAGGGGAGCCACTATGGCTACACCTTC
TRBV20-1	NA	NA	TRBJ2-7	CSARAAREGHYEQYF	TGCAGTGCTAGAGCCGCCAGGGAAGGCCACTACGAGCAGTACTTC
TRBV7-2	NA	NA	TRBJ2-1	CASSLVGLPVDEQFF	TGTGCCAGCAGCTTAGTGGGGCTTCCAGTCGATGAGCAGTTCTTC
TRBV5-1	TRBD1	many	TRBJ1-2	CASSLTGTGEGGYTF	TGCGCCAGCAGCTTGACCGGGACAGGGGAGGGAGGCTACACCTTC
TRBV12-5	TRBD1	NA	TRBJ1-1	CASVWTGGNTEAFF	TGTGCTAGTGTTTGGACAGGGGGCAACACTGAAGCTTTCTTT
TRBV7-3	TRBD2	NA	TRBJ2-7	CASSLTSGQGEQYF	TGTGCCAGCAGCTTAACTAGCGGGCAAGGCGAGCAGTACTTC
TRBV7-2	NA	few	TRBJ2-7	CASSSGTGYYEQYF	TGTGCCAGCAGCTCTGGAACAGGGTACTACGAGCAGTACTTC
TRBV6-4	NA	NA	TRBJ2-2	CASSTLMGKRAGELFF	TGTGCCAGCAGTACCCTAATGGGGAAAAGGGCCGGGGAGCTGTTTTTT
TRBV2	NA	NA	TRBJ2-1	CASSIGGLSEQFF	TGTGCCAGTTCCATTGGGGGGCTTAGTGAGCAGTTCTTC
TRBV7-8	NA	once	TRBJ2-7	CASSLQGLSGREQYF	TGTGCCAGCAGCTTACAGGGACTGTCGGGGAGGGAGCAGTACTTC